This TCR beta chain was retrieved from a study of beta chain features in type 1 diabetes. On this clone: As yet, its antigen is unknown.

Expressed TCRB transcripts got sequenced, as all isolated RNA was reverse transcribed. Clones were sequenced by immunoSEQ multiplex PCR, and TCRdb holds only the in-frame ones, with some missing. The data hold nearly 350,000 clones, with 7.5% to 9% observed a single time. Study results and limitations: It was possible that PCR favored shorter templates, equally so in patients and controls. Shortening that was moderate but significant affected the TCRB CDR3s of Type 1 diabetes patients in all four CD4+ subsets.

The CDR3 sequence is 14 residues long. Germline loops: CDR1 SGHRS, CDR2 YFSETQ. The V and J ends lost 4 bases and 0 bases respectively, with 8 bases between them. Sequenced: central memory CD4+ T cells from blood. The chain uses TRBV5-1 and TRBJ2-1, with D unresolved. The receptor comes from a woman between 18 and 30 years old in good health. The CDR3 nucleotides read TGCGCCAGCAGCGGGAACCCCTCCTACAATGAGCAGTTCTTC. It encodes CASSGNPSYNEQFF.